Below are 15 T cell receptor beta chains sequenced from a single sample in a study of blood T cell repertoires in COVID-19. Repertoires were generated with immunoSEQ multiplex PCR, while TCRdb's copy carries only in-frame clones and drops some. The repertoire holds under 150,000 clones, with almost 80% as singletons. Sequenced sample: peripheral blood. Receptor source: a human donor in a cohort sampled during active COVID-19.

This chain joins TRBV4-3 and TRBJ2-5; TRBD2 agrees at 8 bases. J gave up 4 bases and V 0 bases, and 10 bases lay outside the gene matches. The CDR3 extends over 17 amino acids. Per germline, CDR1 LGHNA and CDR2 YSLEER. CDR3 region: CASSQDGSGTDGETQYF. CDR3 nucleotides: TGCGCCAGCAGCCAAGATGGTAGCGGGACGGACGGAGAGACCCAGTACTTC.

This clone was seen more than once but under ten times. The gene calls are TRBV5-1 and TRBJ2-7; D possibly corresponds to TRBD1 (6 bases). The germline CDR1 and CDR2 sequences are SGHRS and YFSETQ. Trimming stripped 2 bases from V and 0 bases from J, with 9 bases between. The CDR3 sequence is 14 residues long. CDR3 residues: CASSFSGDSYEQYF. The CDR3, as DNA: TGCGCCAGCAGCTTTTCAGGGGACTCCTACGAGCAGTACTTC. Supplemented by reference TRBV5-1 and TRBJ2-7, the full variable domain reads KAGVTQTPRYLIKTRGQQVTLSCSPISGHRSVSWYQQTPGQGLQFLFEYFSETQRNKGNFPGRFSGRQFSNSRSEMNVSTLELGDSALYLCASSFSGDSYEQYFGPGTRLTVT.

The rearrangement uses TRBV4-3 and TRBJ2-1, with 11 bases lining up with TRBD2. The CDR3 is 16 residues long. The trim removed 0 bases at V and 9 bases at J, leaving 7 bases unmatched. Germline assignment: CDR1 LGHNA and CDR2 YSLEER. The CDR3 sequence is CASSQDMTSGTREQFF. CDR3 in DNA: TGCGCCAGCAGCCAAGATATGACTAGCGGGACCCGTGAGCAGTTCTTC.

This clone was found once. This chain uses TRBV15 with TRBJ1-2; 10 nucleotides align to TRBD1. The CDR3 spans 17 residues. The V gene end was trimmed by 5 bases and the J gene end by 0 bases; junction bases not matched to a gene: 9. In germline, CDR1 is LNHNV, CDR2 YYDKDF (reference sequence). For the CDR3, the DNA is TGTGCCACCAGCCCGACAGGGGGCGCGGGATCTAACTATGGCTACACCTTC. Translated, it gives CATSPTGGAGSNYGYTF.

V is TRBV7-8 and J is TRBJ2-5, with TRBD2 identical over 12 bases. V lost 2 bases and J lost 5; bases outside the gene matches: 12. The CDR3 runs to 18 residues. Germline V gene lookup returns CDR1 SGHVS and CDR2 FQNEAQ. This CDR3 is CASSLLTSGGPGAETQYF. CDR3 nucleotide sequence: TGTGCCAGCAGCTTACTGACTAGCGGGGGCCCGGGGGCGGAGACCCAGTACTTC.

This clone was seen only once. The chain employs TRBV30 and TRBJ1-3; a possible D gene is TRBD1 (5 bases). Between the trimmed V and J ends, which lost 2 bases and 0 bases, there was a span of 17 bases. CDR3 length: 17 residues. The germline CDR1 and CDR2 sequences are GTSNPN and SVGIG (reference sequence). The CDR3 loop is CAWSPFSGDYSGNTIYF. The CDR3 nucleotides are TGTGCCTGGAGTCCCTTCTCGGGGGATTACTCTGGAAACACCATATATTTT.

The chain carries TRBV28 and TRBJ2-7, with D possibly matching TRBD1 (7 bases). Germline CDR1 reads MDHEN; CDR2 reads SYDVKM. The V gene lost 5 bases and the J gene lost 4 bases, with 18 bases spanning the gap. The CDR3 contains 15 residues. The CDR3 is CASSAQNRGGYEQYF. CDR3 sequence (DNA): TGTGCCAGCAGTGCTCAGAACAGGGGAGGATACGAGCAGTACTTC.

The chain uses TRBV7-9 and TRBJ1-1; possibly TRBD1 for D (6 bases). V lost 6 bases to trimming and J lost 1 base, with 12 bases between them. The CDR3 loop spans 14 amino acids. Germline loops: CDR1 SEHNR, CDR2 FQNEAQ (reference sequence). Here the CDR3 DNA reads TGTGCCAGCAGTCGTCAGGGGTCGAACACTGAAGCTTTCTTT. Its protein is CASSRQGSNTEAFF.

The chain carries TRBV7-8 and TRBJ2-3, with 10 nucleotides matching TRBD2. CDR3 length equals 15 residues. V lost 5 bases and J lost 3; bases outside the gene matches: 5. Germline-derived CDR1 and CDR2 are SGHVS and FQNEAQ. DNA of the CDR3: TGTGCCAGCAGCCCTAGCGGGGGCCCTACAGATACGCAGTATTTT. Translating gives CASSPSGGPTDTQYF. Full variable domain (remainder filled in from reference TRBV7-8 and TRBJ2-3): GAGVSQSPRYKVAKRGQDVALRCDPISGHVSLFWYQQALGQGPEFLTYFQNEAQLDKSGLPSDRFFAERPEGSVSTLKIQRTQQEDSAVYLCASSPSGGPTDTQYFGPGTRLTVL.

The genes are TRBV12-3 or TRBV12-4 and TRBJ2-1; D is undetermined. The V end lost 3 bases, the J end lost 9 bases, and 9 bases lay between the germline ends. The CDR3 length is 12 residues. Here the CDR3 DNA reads TGTGCCAGCAGTTTTGATAGTATTGAGCAGTTCTTC. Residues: CASSFDSIEQFF.

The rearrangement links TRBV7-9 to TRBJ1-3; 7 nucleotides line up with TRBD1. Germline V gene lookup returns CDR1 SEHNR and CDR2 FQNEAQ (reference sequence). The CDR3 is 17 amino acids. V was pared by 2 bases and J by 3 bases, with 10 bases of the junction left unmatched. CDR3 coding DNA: TGTGCCAGCAGCTTAACGCGGGACAGTTCCTTTGGAAACACCATATATTTT. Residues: CASSLTRDSSFGNTIYF.

The CDR3: CASSLSGAYEQYF. The DNA of the CDR3 is TGTGCCAGCAGCTTATCCGGAGCCTACGAGCAGTACTTC. This sequence joins TRBV7-6 and TRBJ2-7, with D uncertain. The V end lost 2 bases, the J end lost 2 bases, and 7 bases lay between the germline ends. The CDR3 length is 13 residues. In germline, CDR1 is SGHVS, CDR2 FNYEAQ.

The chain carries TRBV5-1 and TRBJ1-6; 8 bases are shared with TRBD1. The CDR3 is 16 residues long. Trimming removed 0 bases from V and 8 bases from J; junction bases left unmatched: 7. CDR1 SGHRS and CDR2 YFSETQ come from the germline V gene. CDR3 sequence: CASSLAGDRRYSPLHF. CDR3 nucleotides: TGCGCCAGCAGCTTGGCCGGGGACAGGAGATATTCACCCCTCCACTTT.

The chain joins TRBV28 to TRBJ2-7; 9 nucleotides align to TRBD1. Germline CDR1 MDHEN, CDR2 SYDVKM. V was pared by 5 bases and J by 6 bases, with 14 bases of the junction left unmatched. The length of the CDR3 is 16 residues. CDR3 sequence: CASSPGTGTGIREQYF. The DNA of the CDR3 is TGTGCCAGCAGTCCCGGAACCGGGACAGGGATTCGCGAGCAGTACTTC.

CDR3 sequence reads: CASSERASSPLHF. DNA for the CDR3: TGTGCCAGCAGTGAGCGGGCTAGTTCACCCCTCCACTTT. The V call is TRBV25-1, the J call TRBJ1-6; no definite D call. The CDR3 spans 13 residues. Germline CDR1 and CDR2: MGHDK and SYGVNS. V was trimmed by 3 bases and J by 9 bases, leaving 9 bases between them.